Presented here are 7 T cell receptor beta chains from one specimen sequenced in a study of T cell changes during pregnancy in multiple sclerosis. TCRdb keeps only in-frame clones here, not all; method: immunoSEQ multiplex PCR. The data show about 92,000 clones, roughly 90% seen once. The material sequenced was peripheral blood, taken in the first trimester of pregnancy. These receptors all stem from a female donor with multiple sclerosis, enrolled in a pregnancy study.

The chain links TRBV27 to TRBJ2-7; the match to TRBD1 covers 7 bases. Trimming removed 3 bases from V and 2 bases from J; junction bases left unmatched: 10. The germline gives CDR1 MNHEY, CDR2 SMNVEV (reference sequence). This CDR3 region has 16 residues. This CDR3 reads CASSLGWTGVTYEQYF. CDR3 in DNA: TGTGCCAGCAGTTTGGGGTGGACAGGAGTTACCTACGAGCAGTACTTC.

This chain joins TRBV13 and TRBJ2-3, with 9 bases identical to TRBD1. The trim removed 4 bases at V and 7 bases at J, leaving 6 bases unmatched. Germline assignment: CDR1 PRHDT and CDR2 FYEKMQ (reference sequence). The CDR3 sequence is 14 residues long. CDR3 in amino acids: CASSSGQGSNTQYF. The CDR3 region has the DNA TGTGCCAGCAGCTCGGGACAGGGATCGAATACGCAGTATTTT.

The V gene is TRBV5-4, the J gene TRBJ2-6; 8 bases map to TRBD1. Germline loops: CDR1 SGHNT, CDR2 YYREEE (reference sequence). J lost 2 bases, V lost 5 bases, and 3 bases had no gene match. This CDR3 spans 15 amino acids. The CDR3 sequence: CASRIQGAGANVLTF. The CDR3 DNA reads as TGTGCCAGCAGAATACAGGGGGCTGGGGCCAACGTCCTGACTTTC.

The chain's CDR3 is CASTLFGGGTGVYGYTF. The CDR3 coding sequence is TGTGCCAGCACCCTCTTCGGGGGCGGGACAGGGGTCTATGGCTACACCTTC. J is TRBJ1-2 and V is TRBV7-9; 10 positions agree with TRBD1. V was clipped by 7 bases and J by 4 bases; unmatched bases: 15. This CDR3 comprises 17 residues. From germline, CDR1 is SEHNR and CDR2 FQNEAQ (reference sequence). The whole variable domain, remainder taken from reference TRBV7-9 and TRBJ1-2, is DTGVSQNPRHKITKRGQNVTFRCDPISEHNRLYWYRQTLGQGPEFLTYFQNEAQLEKSRLLSDRFSAERPKGSFSTLEIQRTEQGDSAMYLCASTLFGGGTGVYGYTFGSGTRLTVV.

The V gene is TRBV4-1, the J gene TRBJ1-2, with D possibly TRBD1 on 6 matching bases. The CDR3 is 15 residues long. Trimming shortened V by 3 bases and J by 4 bases, and 15 bases separated the two germline ends. Germline CDR1 and CDR2: MGHRA and YSYEKL. CDR3: CASSQEQGTIYGYTF. The CDR3 DNA is TGCGCCAGCAGCCAGGAACAGGGAACTATCTATGGCTACACCTTC.

The chain employs TRBV4-3 and TRBJ2-1; TRBD2 agrees at 8 bases. CDR1 and CDR2 from the germline V gene are LGHNA and YSLEER. This CDR3 comprises 16 residues. Germline trimming cut 0 bases from V and 9 bases from J; bases unmatched to any gene: 10. CDR3 nucleotide sequence: TGCGCCAGCAGCCAAGATTTCAGCGGGGGAAGGAGTGAGCAGTTCTTC. The encoded protein is CASSQDFSGGRSEQFF.

A single count supports this clone. This rearrangement joins TRBV4-1 to TRBJ2-7; 7 bases are shared with TRBD1. Germline V lookup: CDR1 MGHRA, CDR2 YSYEKL. After removal of 1 base from V and 1 base from J, the junction contained 4 bases not matched to a gene. This CDR3 has 15 amino acids. CDR3 bases: TGCGCCAGCAGCCAAGTCGGGACAGCTTCCTACGAGCAGTACTTC. This translates into CASSQVGTASYEQYF.